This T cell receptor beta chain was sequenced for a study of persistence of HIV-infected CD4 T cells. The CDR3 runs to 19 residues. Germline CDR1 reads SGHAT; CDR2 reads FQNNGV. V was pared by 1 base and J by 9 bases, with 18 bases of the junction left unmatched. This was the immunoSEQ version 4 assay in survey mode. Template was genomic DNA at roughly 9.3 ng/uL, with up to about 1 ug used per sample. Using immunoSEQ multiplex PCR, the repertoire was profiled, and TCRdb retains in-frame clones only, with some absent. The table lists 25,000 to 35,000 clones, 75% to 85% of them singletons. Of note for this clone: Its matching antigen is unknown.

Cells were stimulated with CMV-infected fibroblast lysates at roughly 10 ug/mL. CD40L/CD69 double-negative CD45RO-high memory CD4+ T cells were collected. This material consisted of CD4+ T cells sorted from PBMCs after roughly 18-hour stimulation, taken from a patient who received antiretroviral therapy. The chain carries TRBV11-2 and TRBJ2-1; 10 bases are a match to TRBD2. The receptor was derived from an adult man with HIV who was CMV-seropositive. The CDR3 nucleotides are TGTGCCAGCAGCTTAGTCGTTCGGGAGCGGGGGGGCCGGGTCGGTGAGCAGTTCTTC. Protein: CASSLVVRERGGRVGEQFF.